This T cell receptor (beta chain) is drawn from a study of cytomegalovirus exposure and HLA in healthy donors. Study details: The study placed approximately 80% of its approximately 430 genotyped donors in the Caucasian-associated ancestry cluster.

Donors were ostensibly healthy at sampling, although undocumented immune exposures were probable. CDR1 is SQVTM, CDR2 ANQGSEA, per germline. V gave up 1 base and J gave up 0 bases, with 12 bases separating them. The CDR3 totals 15 residues. This clone appeared a few times. The target antigen is unknown. Study observations and caveats: A list of around 150 TCR beta chains associated with cytomegalovirus was given. Later on, analysis showed that most CMV-associated TCR beta chains appeared to be HLA-restricted.

PCR amplification relied on 60 Vbeta primers (plus 13 Jbeta primers). Generated by immunoSEQ multiplex PCR, the TCRdb table keeps only in-frame clones and is missing some. The sample lists approximately 190,000 clones, roughly 70% occurring once. The specimen sequenced was PBMCs. This sequence was found in a man between 40 and 49 years old in good health and CMV-seropositive. This chain links TRBV29-1 with TRBJ1-2; D call uncertain. CDR3: CSVEVRGDPNYGYTF. For the CDR3, the DNA is TGCAGCGTTGAAGTCCGGGGAGACCCTAACTATGGCTACACCTTC.